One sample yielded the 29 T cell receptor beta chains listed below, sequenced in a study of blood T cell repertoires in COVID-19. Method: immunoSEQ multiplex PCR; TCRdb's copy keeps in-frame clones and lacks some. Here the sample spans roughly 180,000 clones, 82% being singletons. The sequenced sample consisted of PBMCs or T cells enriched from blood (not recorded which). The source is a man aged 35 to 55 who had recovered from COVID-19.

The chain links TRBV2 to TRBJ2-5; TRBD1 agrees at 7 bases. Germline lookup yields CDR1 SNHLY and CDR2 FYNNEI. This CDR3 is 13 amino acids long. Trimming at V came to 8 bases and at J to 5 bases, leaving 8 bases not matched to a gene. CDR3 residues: CASEGGFGETQYF. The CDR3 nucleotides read TGTGCCAGCGAAGGGGGCTTCGGGGAGACCCAGTACTTC.

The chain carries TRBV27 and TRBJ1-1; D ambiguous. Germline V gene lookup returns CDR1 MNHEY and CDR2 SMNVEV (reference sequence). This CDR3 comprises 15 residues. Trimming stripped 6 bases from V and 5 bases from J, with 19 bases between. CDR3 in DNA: TGTGCCAGCAGCGCACCCGAGGGTTCTGGAACTGAAGCTTTCTTT. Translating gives CASSAPEGSGTEAFF.

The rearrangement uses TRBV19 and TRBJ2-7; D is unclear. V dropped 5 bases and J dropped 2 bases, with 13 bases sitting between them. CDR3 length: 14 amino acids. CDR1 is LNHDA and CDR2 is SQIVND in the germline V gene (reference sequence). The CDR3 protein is CASSGSRSAYEQYF. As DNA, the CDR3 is TGTGCCAGTAGTGGCTCTCGGAGCGCCTACGAGCAGTACTTC.

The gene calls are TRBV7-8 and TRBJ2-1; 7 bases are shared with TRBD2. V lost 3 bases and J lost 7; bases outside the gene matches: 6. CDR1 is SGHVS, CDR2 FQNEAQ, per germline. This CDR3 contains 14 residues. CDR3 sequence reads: CASSFDGRKNEQFF. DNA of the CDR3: TGTGCCAGCAGCTTTGACGGGAGGAAGAATGAGCAGTTCTTC.

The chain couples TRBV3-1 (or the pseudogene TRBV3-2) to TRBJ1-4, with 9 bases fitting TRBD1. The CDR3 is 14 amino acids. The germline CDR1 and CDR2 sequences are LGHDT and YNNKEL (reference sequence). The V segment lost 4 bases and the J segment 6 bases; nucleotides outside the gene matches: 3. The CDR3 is CASSLQGADEKLFF. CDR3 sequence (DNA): TGTGCCAGCAGCCTACAGGGGGCGGATGAAAAACTGTTTTTT.

The CDR3 nucleotides are TGTGCCAGCAGTGAAGCGTACATCTACGAGCAGTACGTC. This translates into CASSEAYIYEQYV. This chain links TRBV2 with TRBJ2-7; D is ambiguous. The CDR3 length is 13 residues. CDR1 SNHLY and CDR2 FYNNEI come from the germline V gene. V was clipped by 0 bases and J by 3 bases, with 6 bases between them.

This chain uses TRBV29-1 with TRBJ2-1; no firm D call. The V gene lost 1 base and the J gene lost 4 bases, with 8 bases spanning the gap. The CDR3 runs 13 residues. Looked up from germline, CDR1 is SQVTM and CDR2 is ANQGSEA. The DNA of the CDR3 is TGCAGCGTTGAAGGGCGGAAATACAATGAGCAGTTCTTC. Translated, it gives CSVEGRKYNEQFF.

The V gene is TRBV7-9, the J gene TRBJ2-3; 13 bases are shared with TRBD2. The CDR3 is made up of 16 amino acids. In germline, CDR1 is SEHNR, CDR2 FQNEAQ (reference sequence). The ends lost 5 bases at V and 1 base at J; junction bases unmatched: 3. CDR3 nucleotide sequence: TGTGCCAGCAGCACGGGACTAGCGGGACGCACAGATACGCAGTATTTT. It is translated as CASSTGLAGRTDTQYF.

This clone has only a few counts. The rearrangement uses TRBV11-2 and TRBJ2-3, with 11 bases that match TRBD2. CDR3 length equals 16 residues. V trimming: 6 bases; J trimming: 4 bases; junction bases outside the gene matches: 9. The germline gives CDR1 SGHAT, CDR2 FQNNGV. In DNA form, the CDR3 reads TGTGCCAGCAGTCTTATGACTAGCGGGACTTCAGATACGCAGTATTTT. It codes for CASSLMTSGTSDTQYF.

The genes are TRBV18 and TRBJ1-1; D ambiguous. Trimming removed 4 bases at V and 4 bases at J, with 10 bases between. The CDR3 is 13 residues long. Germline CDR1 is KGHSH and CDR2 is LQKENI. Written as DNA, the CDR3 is TGTGCCAGCTCACAGTCCCCTAGCACTGAAGCTTTCTTT. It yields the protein CASSQSPSTEAFF. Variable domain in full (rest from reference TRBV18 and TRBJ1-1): NAGVMQNPRHLVRRRGQEARLRCSPMKGHSHVYWYRQLPEEGLKFMVYLQKENIIDESGMPKERFSAEFPKEGPSILRIQQVVRGDSAAYFCASSQSPSTEAFFGQGTRLTVV.

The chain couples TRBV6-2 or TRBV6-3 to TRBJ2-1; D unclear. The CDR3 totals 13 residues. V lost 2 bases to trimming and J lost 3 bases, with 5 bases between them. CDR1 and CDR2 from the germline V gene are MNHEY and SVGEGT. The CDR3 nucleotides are TGTGCCAGCAGTTACACGGTCTACAATGAGCAGTTCTTC. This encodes CASSYTVYNEQFF.

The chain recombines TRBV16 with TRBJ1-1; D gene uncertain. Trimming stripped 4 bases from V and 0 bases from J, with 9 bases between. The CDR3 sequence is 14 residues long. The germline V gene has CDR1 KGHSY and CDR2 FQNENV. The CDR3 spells CASSRGSMNTEAFF. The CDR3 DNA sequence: TGTGCCAGCAGCCGAGGGTCAATGAACACTGAAGCTTTCTTT.

The CDR3 DNA sequence: TGTGCCAGCAGCTTAGGCTTCGGGGGTTTCTACAATGAGCAGTTCTTC. Translation: CASSLGFGGFYNEQFF. The rearrangement links TRBV13 to TRBJ2-1; D is perhaps TRBD2 (6 bases). The germline V gene encodes CDR1 PRHDT and CDR2 FYEKMQ (reference sequence). The length of the CDR3 is 16 residues. V shed 0 bases and J shed 3 bases, with 12 bases lying between them.

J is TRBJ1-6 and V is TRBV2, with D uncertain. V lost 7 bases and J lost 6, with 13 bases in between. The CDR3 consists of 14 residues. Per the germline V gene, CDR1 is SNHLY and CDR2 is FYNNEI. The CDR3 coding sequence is TGTGCCAGCAAGGTGGGCCATCCTAATTCACCCCTCCACTTT. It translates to CASKVGHPNSPLHF.

The CDR3 spells CATSKKGLGEEQFF. DNA for the CDR3: TGTGCCACCAGTAAAAAAGGCCTGGGAGAGGAGCAGTTCTTC. The V and J genes are TRBV24-1 and TRBJ2-1, with D maybe TRBD2 (5 bases). With 6 bases removed from V and 10 bases from J, the gap between germline ends came to 18 bases. The CDR3 covers 14 residues. The germline gives CDR1 KGHDR, CDR2 SFDVKD.

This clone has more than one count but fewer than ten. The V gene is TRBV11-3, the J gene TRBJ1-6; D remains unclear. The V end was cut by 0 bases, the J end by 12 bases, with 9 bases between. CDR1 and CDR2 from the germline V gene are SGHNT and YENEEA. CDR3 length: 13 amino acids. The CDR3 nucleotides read TGTGCCAGCAGCTTAGAATCGGGGAGACCCCTCCACTTT. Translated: CASSLESGRPLHF.

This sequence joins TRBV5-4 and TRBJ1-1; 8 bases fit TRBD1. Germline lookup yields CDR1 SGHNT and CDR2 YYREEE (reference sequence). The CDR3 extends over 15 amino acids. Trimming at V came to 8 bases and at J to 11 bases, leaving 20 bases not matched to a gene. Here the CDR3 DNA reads TGTGCCAGTCCTGGGACAGGTGCCACCGACGGCTTGGCTTTCTTT. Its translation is CASPGTGATDGLAFF.

The CDR3 sequence: CASSARVTGELFF. The CDR3 nucleotides are TGTGCCAGCAGCGCTCGGGTGACCGGGGAGCTGTTTTTT. The chain joins TRBV5-4 to TRBJ2-2; D not resolved. V lost 4 bases and J 5 bases, leaving 9 bases between the germline ends. The CDR3 is 13 amino acids. Per germline, CDR1 SGHNT and CDR2 YYREEE (reference sequence).

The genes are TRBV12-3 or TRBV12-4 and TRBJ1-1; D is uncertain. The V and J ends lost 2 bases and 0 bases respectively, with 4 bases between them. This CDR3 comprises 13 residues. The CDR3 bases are TGTGCCAGCAGTTTATTAATGAACACTGAAGCTTTCTTT. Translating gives CASSLLMNTEAFF.

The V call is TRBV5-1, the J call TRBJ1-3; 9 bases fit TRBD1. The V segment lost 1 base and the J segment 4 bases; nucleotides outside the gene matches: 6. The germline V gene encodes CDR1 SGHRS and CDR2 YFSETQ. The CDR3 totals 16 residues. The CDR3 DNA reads TGCGCCAGCAGCTTGACCCCCGGACAGGGGGGAAACACCATATATTTT. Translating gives CASSLTPGQGGNTIYF. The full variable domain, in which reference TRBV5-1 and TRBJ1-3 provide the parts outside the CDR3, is KAGVTQTPRYLIKTRGQQVTLSCSPISGHRSVSWYQQTPGQGLQFLFEYFSETQRNKGNFPGRFSGRQFSNSRSEMNVSTLELGDSALYLCASSLTPGQGGNTIYFGEGSWLTVV.

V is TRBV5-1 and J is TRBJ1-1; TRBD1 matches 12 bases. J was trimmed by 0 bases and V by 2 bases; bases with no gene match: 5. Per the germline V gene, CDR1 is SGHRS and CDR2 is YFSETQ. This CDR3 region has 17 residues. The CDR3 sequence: CASSFTGTGGMNTEAFF. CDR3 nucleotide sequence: TGCGCCAGCAGCTTCACCGGGACAGGGGGCATGAACACTGAAGCTTTCTTT.

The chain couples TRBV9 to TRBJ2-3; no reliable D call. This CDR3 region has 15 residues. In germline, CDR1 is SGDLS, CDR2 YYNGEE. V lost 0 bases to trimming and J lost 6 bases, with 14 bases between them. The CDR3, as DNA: TGTGCCAGCAGCGTAGGGCTGGCAGGTCCTGATACGCAGTATTTT. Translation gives CASSVGLAGPDTQYF.

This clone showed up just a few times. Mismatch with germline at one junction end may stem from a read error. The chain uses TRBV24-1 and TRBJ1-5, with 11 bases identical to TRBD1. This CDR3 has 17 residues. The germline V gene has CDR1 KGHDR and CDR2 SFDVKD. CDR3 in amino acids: CATSDLRGQGGSSAPAF. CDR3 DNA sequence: TGTGCCACCAGTGATCTCCGGGGACAGGGGGGTTCATCAGCCCCAGCATTT.

The CDR3 nucleotides are TGTGCCACCAGTGTTGTGCAAAGGGGGCAAGAGACCCAGTACTTC. Residues: CATSVVQRGQETQYF. V is TRBV24-1 and J is TRBJ2-5; D may be TRBD1 (6 bases). The germline gives CDR1 KGHDR, CDR2 SFDVKD. V was trimmed by 5 bases and J by 2 bases, leaving 14 bases between them. The CDR3 runs to 15 residues.

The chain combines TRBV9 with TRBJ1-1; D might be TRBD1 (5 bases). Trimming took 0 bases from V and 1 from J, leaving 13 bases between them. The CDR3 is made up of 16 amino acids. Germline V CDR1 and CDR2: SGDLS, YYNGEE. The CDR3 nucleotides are TGTGCCAGCAGCGTAGGAGCCGGGGGAACGAACACTGAAGCTTTCTTT. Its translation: CASSVGAGGTNTEAFF. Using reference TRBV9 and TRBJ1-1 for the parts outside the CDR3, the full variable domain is DSGVTQTPKHLITATGQRVTLRCSPRSGDLSVYWYQQSLDQGLQFLIQYYNGEERAKGNILERFSAQQFPDLHSELNLSSLELGDSALYFCASSVGAGGTNTEAFFGQGTRLTVV.

The CDR3 coding sequence is TGTGCCAGTAGTGCCGATCCGGGGGTGGGAACCTACGAGCAGTACTTC. This gives the protein CASSADPGVGTYEQYF. V is TRBV19 and J is TRBJ2-7, with D possibly matching TRBD2 (6 bases). This CDR3 is 16 amino acids long. Germline CDR1 and CDR2: LNHDA and SQIVND (reference sequence). V shed 5 bases and J shed 2 bases, with 19 bases lying between them. The variable domain in full, with the rest retrieved from reference TRBV19 and TRBJ2-7, is DGGITQSPKYLFRKEGQNVTLSCEQNLNHDAMYWYRQDPGQGLRLIYYSQIVNDFQKGDIAEGYSVSREKKESFPLTVTSAQKNPTAFYLCASSADPGVGTYEQYFGPGTRLTVT.

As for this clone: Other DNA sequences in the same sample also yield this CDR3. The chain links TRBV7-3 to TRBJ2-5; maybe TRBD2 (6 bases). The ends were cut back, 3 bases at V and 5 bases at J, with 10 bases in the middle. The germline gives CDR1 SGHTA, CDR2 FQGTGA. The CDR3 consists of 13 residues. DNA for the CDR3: TGTGCCAGCAGCTTGACTAGAGAGGAGACCCAGTACTTC. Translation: CASSLTREETQYF.

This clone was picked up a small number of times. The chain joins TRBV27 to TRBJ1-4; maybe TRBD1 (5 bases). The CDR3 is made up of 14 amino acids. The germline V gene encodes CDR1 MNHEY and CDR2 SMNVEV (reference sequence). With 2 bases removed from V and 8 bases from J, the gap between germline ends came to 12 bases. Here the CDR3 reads CASSLVGATEKLFF. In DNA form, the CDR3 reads TGTGCCAGCAGTTTAGTAGGGGCGACGGAAAAACTGTTTTTT.

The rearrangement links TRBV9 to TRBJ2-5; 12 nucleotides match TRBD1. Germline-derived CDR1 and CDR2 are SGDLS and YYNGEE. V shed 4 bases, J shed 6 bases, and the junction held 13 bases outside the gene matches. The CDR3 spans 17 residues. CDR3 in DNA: TGTGCCAGCAGCCCCCGGGACAGGGGGCCCGGAGGGAAGACCCAGTACTTC. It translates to CASSPRDRGPGGKTQYF.